Reported below is one TCR beta chain. Measured with immunoSEQ multiplex PCR; TCRdb has only the in-frame clones, and not every one. This table holds roughly 28,000 clones, 77% found once. Treatment here: randomized to nivolumab then ipilimumab (arm A) or the reverse (arm B). Unmatched junction bases numbered 10, after V lost 0 bases and J lost 8 bases. The V gene's germline CDR1 is SGHRS and CDR2 YFSETQ. The CDR3 has 17 residues. These data belong to a study of sequential checkpoint blockade in melanoma. Study background: Each arm's sequence ended with maintenance nivolumab.

The TCR originated in a human donor with melanoma. V and J are TRBV5-1 and TRBJ2-1; 11 bases agree with TRBD2. The sample in question was CD8+ T cells sorted from blood (inferred from file names), obtained from a patient given nivolumab and ipilimumab in sequence. The CDR3 here is CASSLVDPSGGLDEQFF. CDR3 bases: TGCGCCAGCAGCTTGGTCGACCCTAGCGGGGGGTTGGATGAGCAGTTCTTC.